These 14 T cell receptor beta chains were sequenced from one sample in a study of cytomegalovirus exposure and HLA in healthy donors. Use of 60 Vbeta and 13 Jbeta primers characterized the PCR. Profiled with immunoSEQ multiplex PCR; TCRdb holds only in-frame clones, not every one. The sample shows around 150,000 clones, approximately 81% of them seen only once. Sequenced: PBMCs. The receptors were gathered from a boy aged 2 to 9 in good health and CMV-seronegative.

The CDR3 DNA is TGTGCCACCAGCAGAGCCCTGGGGAGATCACCCCTCCACTTT. It codes for CATSRALGRSPLHF. This sequence joins TRBV15 and TRBJ1-6; D is undetermined. The germline gives CDR1 LNHNV, CDR2 YYDKDF (reference sequence). V dropped 1 base and J dropped 10 bases, with 11 bases sitting between them. The CDR3 is 14 amino acids.

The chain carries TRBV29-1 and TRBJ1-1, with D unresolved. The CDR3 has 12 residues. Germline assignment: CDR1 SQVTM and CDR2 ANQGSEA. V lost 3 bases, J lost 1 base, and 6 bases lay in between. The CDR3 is CSVDNGNTEAFF. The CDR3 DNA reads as TGCAGCGTTGATAACGGGAACACTGAAGCTTTCTTT.

The CDR3 nucleotides read TGCGCCAGCGACCGGACAGGGGGACCCACAGATACGCAGTATTTT. Protein: CASDRTGGPTDTQYF. The chain links TRBV5-1 to TRBJ2-3, with 10 bases aligning to TRBD1. The CDR3 has 15 amino acids. V lost 7 bases to trimming and J lost 2 bases; unmatched junction nucleotides: 7. The germline V gene encodes CDR1 SGHRS and CDR2 YFSETQ.

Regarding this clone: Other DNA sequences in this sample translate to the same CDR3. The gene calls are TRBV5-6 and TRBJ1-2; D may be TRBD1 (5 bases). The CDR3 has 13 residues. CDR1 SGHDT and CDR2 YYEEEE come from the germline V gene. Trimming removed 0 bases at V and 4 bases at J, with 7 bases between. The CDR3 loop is CASSLGQSYGYTF. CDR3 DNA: TGTGCCAGCAGCTTGGGACAGTCCTATGGCTACACCTTC.

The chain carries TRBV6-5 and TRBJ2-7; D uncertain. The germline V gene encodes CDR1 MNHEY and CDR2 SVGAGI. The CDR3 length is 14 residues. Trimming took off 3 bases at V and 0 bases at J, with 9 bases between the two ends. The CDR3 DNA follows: TGTGCCAGCAGTTATAATGGGCCCTCCTACGAGCAGTACTTC. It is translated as CASSYNGPSYEQYF.

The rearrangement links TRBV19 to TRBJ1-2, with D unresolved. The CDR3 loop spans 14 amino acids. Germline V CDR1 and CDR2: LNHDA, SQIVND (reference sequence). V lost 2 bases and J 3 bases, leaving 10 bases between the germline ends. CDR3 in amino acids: CASSIYGSDYGYTF. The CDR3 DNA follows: TGTGCCAGTAGTATATACGGGAGTGACTATGGCTACACCTTC. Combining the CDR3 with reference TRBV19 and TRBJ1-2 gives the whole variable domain DGGITQSPKYLFRKEGQNVTLSCEQNLNHDAMYWYRQDPGQGLRLIYYSQIVNDFQKGDIAEGYSVSREKKESFPLTVTSAQKNPTAFYLCASSIYGSDYGYTFGSGTRLTVV.

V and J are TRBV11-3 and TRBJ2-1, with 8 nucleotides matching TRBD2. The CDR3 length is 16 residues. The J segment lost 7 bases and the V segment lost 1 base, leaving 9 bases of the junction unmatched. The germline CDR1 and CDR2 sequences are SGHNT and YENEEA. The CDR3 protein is CASSLGGLAGGNEQFF. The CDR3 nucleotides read TGTGCCAGCAGCTTAGGAGGGCTAGCGGGTGGTAATGAGCAGTTCTTC. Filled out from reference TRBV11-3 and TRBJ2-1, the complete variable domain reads EAGVVQSPRYKIIEKKQPVAFWCNPISGHNTLYWYLQNLGQGPELLIRYENEEAVDDSQLPKDRFSAERLKGVDSTLKIQPAELGDSAVYLCASSLGGLAGGNEQFFGPGTRLTVL.

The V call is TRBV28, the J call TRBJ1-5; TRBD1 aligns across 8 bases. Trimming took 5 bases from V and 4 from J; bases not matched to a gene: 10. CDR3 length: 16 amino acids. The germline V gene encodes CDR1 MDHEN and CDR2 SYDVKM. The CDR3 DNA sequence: TGTGCCAGCAGTCCCCGGGGGCAGGGGGCGAATCAGCCCCAGCATTTT. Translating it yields CASSPRGQGANQPQHF.

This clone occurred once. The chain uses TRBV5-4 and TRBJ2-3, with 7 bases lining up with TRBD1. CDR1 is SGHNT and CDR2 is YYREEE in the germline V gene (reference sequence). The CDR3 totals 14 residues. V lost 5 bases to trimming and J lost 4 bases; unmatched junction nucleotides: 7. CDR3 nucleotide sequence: TGTGCCAGCAGGCGAGGGGACAGCGCAGATACGCAGTATTTT. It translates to CASRRGDSADTQYF.

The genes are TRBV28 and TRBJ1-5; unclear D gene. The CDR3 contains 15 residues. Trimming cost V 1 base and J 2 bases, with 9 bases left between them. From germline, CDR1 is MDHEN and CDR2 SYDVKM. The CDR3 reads CASSLYGGGNQPQHF. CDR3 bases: TGTGCCAGCAGTTTATACGGCGGCGGCAATCAGCCCCAGCATTTT.

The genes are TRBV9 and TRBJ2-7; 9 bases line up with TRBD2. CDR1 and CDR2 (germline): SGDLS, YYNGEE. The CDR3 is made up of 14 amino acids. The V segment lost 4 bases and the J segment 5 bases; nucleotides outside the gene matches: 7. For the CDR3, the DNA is TGTGCCAGCAGCAGGGCGGGGGGGCGCGACGAGCAGTACTTC. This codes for CASSRAGGRDEQYF.

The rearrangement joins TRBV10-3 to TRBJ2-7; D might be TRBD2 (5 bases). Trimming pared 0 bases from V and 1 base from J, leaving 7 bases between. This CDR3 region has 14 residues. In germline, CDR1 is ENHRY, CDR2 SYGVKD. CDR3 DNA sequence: TGTGCCATCAGTGAGTCGCGCGGGTCCTACGAGCAGTACTTC. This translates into CAISESRGSYEQYF.

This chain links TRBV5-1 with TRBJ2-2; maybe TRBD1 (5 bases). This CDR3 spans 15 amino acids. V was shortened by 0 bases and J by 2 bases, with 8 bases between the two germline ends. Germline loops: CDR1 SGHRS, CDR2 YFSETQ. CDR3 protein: CASSLVQGNTGELFF. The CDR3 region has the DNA TGCGCCAGCAGCTTGGTTCAGGGAAACACCGGGGAGCTGTTTTTT.

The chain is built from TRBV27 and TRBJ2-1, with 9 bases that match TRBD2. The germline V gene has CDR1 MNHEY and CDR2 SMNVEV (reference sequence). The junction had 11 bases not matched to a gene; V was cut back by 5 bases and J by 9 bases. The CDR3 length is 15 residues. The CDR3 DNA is TGTGCCAGCAGTCCCCGCCAGCGGGGGGCCGTTGAGCAGTTCTTC. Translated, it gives CASSPRQRGAVEQFF.